A single TCR beta chain is shown here with its context. Its target is unknown. Between the trimmed V and J ends, which lost 4 bases and 7 bases, there was a span of 10 bases. Germline values: CDR1 LGHDT, CDR2 YNNKEL (reference sequence). CDR3 length: 13 residues. The sorted Tregs were CD4+CD25+CD127-/low cells. Points from the study as a whole: The TCR gene usage of tumor memory CD4+ T cells clustered together with blood and lymph node memory CD4+ cells and with lymph node naive CD4+ cells. Larger-cohort validation covered only one TCR beta V-J rearrangement.

Full-length variable regions came from constant-region reverse primers plus semi-nested Nested Universal Primer A PCR. TCRdb re-called the 5' RACE reads with MiXCR, one entry per CDR3 protein. The sample yields approximately 10,000 distinct CDR3 sequences, around 36% seen once. The genes are TRBV3-1 and TRBJ1-4, with D perhaps TRBD1 (6 bases). The sequenced sample consisted of Tregs sorted from blood. The clonotype was recovered from a female donor with breast cancer. The DNA for the CDR3 is TGTGCCAGCAGCCTCCGAGGGGGTGAAAAACTGTTTTTT. Its protein product is CASSLRGGEKLFF.